This is a list of T cell receptor beta chains from one sample in a study of beta chain features in type 1 diabetes. Produced via immunoSEQ multiplex PCR; TCRdb's table is partial and in-frame only. The sample includes approximately 470,000 clones, 25% to 35% of them seen just once. Sequencing used naive CD4+ T cells from blood. These receptor sequences come from a man between 18 and 35 years old in good health. Both conserved end residues are part of each CDR3. Fields, in order: clone size, V gene, D gene, J gene, CDR3 DNA, CDR3 protein. D genes are given only for firm matches. The size entry is marked missing in some rows and otherwise reads once, few, many or a size class.

once	TRBV19	NA	TRBJ2-7	TGTGCCAGTGGCCGGGAGACAGGGCGCGAGCAGTACTTC	CASGRETGREQYF
once	TRBV15	TRBD1	TRBJ2-7	TGTGCCACCAGCAGGGACAGGGGGAACTCCTACGAGCAGTACTTC	CATSRDRGNSYEQYF
once	TRBV9	NA	TRBJ2-2	TGTGCCAGCAGCCCTCCTTCAGGGAAGAACACCGGGGAGCTGTTTTTT	CASSPPSGKNTGELFF
NA	TRBV27	NA	TRBJ2-1	TGTGCCAGCAGTTTAGGGGGCGGTTTGGAGCAGTTCTTC	CASSLGGGLEQFF
few	TRBV5-1	TRBD1	TRBJ1-4	TGCGCCAGCAGCTTGGGAGGGACAGGGAGTGAAAAACTGTTTTTT	CASSLGGTGSEKLFF
few	TRBV7-2	TRBD2	TRBJ2-7	TGTGCCAGCAGCCCCCCGGGTGGAGCGGGGTTTTACGAGCAGTACTTC	CASSPPGGAGFYEQYF
few	TRBV30	TRBD2	TRBJ2-1	TGTGCCTGGAGTAGCGGGAGGGTCGATGAGCAGTTCTTC	CAWSSGRVDEQFF
few	TRBV18	NA	TRBJ2-7	TGTGCCAGCTCCCGCGACTTGTCGGGCGAGCAGTACTTC	CASSRDLSGEQYF
NA	TRBV19	TRBD1	TRBJ1-1	TGTGCCAGTCGAACAGGGGTAGTGAAGAACACTGAAGCTTTCTTT	CASRTGVVKNTEAFF
NA	TRBV13	NA	TRBJ2-3	TGTGCCAGCAGCTTCGGGGAGAACTCCGCAGATACGCAGTATTTT	CASSFGENSADTQYF
NA	TRBV7-2	NA	TRBJ1-5	TGTGCCAGCAGCTTAGTCGGGACGGGTTTTAATCAGCCCCAGCATTTT	CASSLVGTGFNQPQHF
few	TRBV28	NA	TRBJ2-2	TGTGCCAGCAGTTACCACAACACCGGGGAGCTGTTTTTT	CASSYHNTGELFF
few	TRBV28	NA	TRBJ2-6	TGTGCCAGCAGTTTCCTCAGACAGTCCGGGGCCAACGTCCTGACTTTC	CASSFLRQSGANVLTF
NA	TRBV28	NA	TRBJ1-2	TGTGCCAGCAGGGACAGCGGGCTTCTCTATGGCTACACCTTC	CASRDSGLLYGYTF
few	TRBV10-3	TRBD2	TRBJ2-3	TGTGCCATCAGGCCGACTAGCGGGAGCGATACGCAGTATTTT	CAIRPTSGSDTQYF
NA	TRBV10-3	TRBD2	TRBJ2-1	TGTGCCATCAGTGAGCTCACTAGCGGGGGGAGCTCCTACAATGAGCAGTTCTTC	CAISELTSGGSSYNEQFF
NA	TRBV7-9	TRBD2	TRBJ2-5	TGTGCCAGCAGCTCTAAGCTAACTAGCGGCCAAGAGACCCAGTACTTC	CASSSKLTSGQETQYF
NA	TRBV30	TRBD2	TRBJ2-3	TGTGCCTGGAGCGCCGGGACTAGTGGATTCACAGATACGCAGTATTTT	CAWSAGTSGFTDTQYF
NA	TRBV4-1	NA	TRBJ1-2	TGCGCCAGCAGCCAAGCAAACTATGGCTACACCTTC	CASSQANYGYTF
NA	TRBV29-1	NA	TRBJ1-5	TGCAGCGTGGACCATCCCGGTAGGGATAGCAATCAGCCCCAGCATTTT	CSVDHPGRDSNQPQHF
NA	TRBV5-1	NA	TRBJ2-7	TGCGCCAGCAGTCCCGAGGGGCCAGCCTACGAGCAGTACTTC	CASSPEGPAYEQYF
NA	TRBV9	TRBD1	TRBJ2-7	TGTGCCAGCAGCCGGGGACAGGGAGCGGCCTACGAGCAGTACTTC	CASSRGQGAAYEQYF
NA	TRBV7-3	TRBD1	TRBJ1-1	TGTGCCAGCAGCCAAGGGGGCGAAGATGAAGCTTTCTTT	CASSQGGEDEAFF
NA	TRBV7-9	NA	TRBJ1-2	TGTGCCAGCAGCCTCCTCGCGACAGCCTCGGGTGGCTACACCTTC	CASSLLATASGGYTF
few	TRBV30	TRBD2	TRBJ2-3	TGTGCCTGGAGTGCGGGGGGTAGCACAGATACGCAGTATTTT	CAWSAGGSTDTQYF
NA	TRBV4-1	NA	TRBJ1-5	TGCGCCAGCAGCCAAGATCAGGGTTGGCAGCCCCAGCATTTT	CASSQDQGWQPQHF
NA	TRBV20-1	NA	TRBJ2-1	TGCAGTGCTGGACACTACAATGAGCAGTTCTTC	CSAGHYNEQFF
few	TRBV13	NA	TRBJ1-5	TGTGCCAGCAGCTTAGGCATGAGCTCGGGGCAGCCCCAGCATTTT	CASSLGMSSGQPQHF
few	TRBV30	NA	TRBJ1-3	TGTGCCTGGAGTGTTGGCGACTCTGGAAACACCATATATTTT	CAWSVGDSGNTIYF
NA	TRBV14	NA	TRBJ1-2	TGTGCCAGCAGCCAAGAGTCTAGGACAGTTGGCGCCTTC	CASSQESRTVGAF
NA	TRBV4-3	NA	TRBJ1-4	TGCGCCAGCAGCCAACAGGAGGCAACTAATGAAAAACTGTTTTTT	CASSQQEATNEKLFF
NA	TRBV30	NA	TRBJ2-5	TGTGCCTGGAGTGGGTCCCTAACGTGGGCCGGGTCAGAGACCCAGTACTTC	CAWSGSLTWAGSETQYF
once	TRBV19	NA	TRBJ1-1	TGTGCCAGTAGAGGCCAGGGAATGAACACTGAAGCTTTCTTT	CASRGQGMNTEAFF
NA	TRBV18	NA	TRBJ1-1	TGTGCCAGCTCACCCGGTGGACAGAACACTGAAGCTTTCTTT	CASSPGGQNTEAFF
few	TRBV30	TRBD1	TRBJ2-1	TGTGCCTGGGGACAGGGATACAATGAGCAGTTCTTC	CAWGQGYNEQFF
few	TRBV18	NA	TRBJ2-7	TGTGCCAGCTCAGTAACCTACGAGCAGTACTTC	CASSVTYEQYF
few	TRBV7-2	NA	TRBJ2-7	TGTGCCAGCAGCTTATTACGGGCCTACGAGCAGTACTTC	CASSLLRAYEQYF
NA	TRBV9	NA	TRBJ1-5	TGTGCCAGCAGCGTCGGCCAGGGTGAAGGTCAGCCCCAGCATTTT	CASSVGQGEGQPQHF
NA	TRBV5-1	TRBD2	TRBJ2-5	TGCGCCAGCAGCTCGGGACTAGCGGGAGGAGAGACCCAGTACTTC	CASSSGLAGGETQYF
few	TRBV9	TRBD1	TRBJ1-5	TGTGCCAGCAGCGTTGCTACAGGGGGCACGCCCCAGCATTTT	CASSVATGGTPQHF
NA	TRBV7-9	NA	TRBJ1-1	TGTGCCAGCAGCTTTACAGGGAACGCGAACACTGAAGCTTTCTTT	CASSFTGNANTEAFF
few	TRBV10-3	NA	TRBJ2-3	TGTGCCCTAGGGGCGCTGGGCACAGATACGCAGTATTTT	CALGALGTDTQYF
few	TRBV4-1	TRBD2	TRBJ2-5	TGCGCCAGCAGCCCTACTAGCGGCTACCAAGAGACCCAGTACTTC	CASSPTSGYQETQYF
NA	TRBV5-4	TRBD2	TRBJ2-3	TGTGCCAGCAGTTCCCCCGGAGGGAGGGCAGATACGCAGTATTTT	CASSSPGGRADTQYF
NA	TRBV15	TRBD1	TRBJ2-7	TGTGCCACCAGCGACGGGACAGGGGGCCGTAACGAGCAGTACTTC	CATSDGTGGRNEQYF
NA	TRBV6-6	NA	TRBJ2-5	TGTGCCGTAAGAACCGCGGGGGCGGAAGAGACCCAGTACTTC	CAVRTAGAEETQYF
NA	TRBV6-5	NA	TRBJ2-5	TGTGCCAGCAGTACCCCTTCTCTTCGGACCCAGTACTTC	CASSTPSLRTQYF
few	TRBV4-3	NA	TRBJ2-4	TGCGCCAGCAGCCAGCAGTACGAAAACATTCAGTACTTC	CASSQQYENIQYF
NA	TRBV30	TRBD2	TRBJ2-5	TGTGCCTGGAGTGTTTCTGCCACGCGGGGGGAGACCCAGTACTTC	CAWSVSATRGETQYF
NA	TRBV30	NA	TRBJ1-3	TGTGCCTTGAGTGTGAGGCTGCGAAACACCATATATTTT	CALSVRLRNTIYF